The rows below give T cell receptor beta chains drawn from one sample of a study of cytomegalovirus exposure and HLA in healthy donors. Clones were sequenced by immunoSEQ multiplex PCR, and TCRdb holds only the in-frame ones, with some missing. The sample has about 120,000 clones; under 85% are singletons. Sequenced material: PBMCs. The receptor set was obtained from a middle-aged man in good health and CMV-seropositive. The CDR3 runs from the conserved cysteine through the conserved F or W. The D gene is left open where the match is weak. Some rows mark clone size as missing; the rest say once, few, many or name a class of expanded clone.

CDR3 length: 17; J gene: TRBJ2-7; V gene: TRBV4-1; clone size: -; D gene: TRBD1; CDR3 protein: CASSRLTGGDSSYEQYF; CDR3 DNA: TGCGCCAGCAGCCGACTTACAGGGGGCGACAGCTCCTACGAGCAGTACTTC
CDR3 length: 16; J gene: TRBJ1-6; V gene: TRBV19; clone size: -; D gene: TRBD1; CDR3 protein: CASSGQTSSYNSPLHF; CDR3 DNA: TGTGCCAGTTCGGGACAGACCAGCTCCTATAATTCACCCCTCCACTTT
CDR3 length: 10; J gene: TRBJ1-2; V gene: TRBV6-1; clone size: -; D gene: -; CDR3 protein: CASSGEPGAF; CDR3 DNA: TGTGCCAGCAGTGGCGAGCCGGGGGCCTTC
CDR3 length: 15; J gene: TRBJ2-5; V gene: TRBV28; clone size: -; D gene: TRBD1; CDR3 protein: CASRYGTDNQETQYF; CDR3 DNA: TGTGCCAGCCGCTACGGGACAGATAACCAAGAGACCCAGTACTTC
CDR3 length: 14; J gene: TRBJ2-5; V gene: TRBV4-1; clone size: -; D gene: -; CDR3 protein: CASSQYDLGETQYF; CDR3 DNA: TGCGCCAGCAGCCAATACGACCTAGGAGAGACCCAGTACTTC
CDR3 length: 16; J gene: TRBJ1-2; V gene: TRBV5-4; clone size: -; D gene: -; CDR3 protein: CASSLKGAGGDYGYTF; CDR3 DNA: TGTGCCAGCAGCTTGAAGGGAGCGGGGGGCGACTATGGCTACACCTTC
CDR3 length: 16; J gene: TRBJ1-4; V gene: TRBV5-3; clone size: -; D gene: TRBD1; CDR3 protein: CARSVQGTPTNEKLFF; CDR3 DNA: TGTGCCAGAAGCGTACAGGGGACCCCAACTAATGAAAAACTGTTTTTT
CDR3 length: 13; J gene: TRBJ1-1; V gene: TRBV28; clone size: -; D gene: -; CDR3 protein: CASSPGLGGRAFF; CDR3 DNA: TGTGCCAGCAGTCCTGGACTGGGGGGTAGAGCTTTCTTT
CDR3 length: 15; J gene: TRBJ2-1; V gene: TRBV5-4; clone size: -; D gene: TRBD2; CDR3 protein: CASSFGSGGRDEQFF; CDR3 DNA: TGTGCCAGCAGCTTCGGTAGCGGGGGGCGGGATGAGCAGTTCTTC
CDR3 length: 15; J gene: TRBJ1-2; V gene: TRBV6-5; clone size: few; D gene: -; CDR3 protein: CASSYSPSPDYGYTF; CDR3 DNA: TGTGCCAGCAGTTACTCTCCGTCACCGGACTATGGCTACACCTTC
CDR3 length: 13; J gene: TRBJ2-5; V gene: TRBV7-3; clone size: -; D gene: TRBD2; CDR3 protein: CASAGGYGETQYF; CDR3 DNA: TGTGCCAGCGCGGGGGGGTACGGAGAGACCCAGTACTTC
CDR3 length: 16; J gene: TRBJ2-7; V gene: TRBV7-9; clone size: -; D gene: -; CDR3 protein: CASSLKVGTLSYEQYF; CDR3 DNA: TGTGCCAGCAGCTTGAAGGTCGGGACACTCTCCTACGAGCAGTACTTC
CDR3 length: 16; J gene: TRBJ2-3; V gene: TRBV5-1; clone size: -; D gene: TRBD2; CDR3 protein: CASSPTYGGESDTQYF; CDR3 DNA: TGCGCCAGCAGCCCCACCTACGGGGGGGAGTCAGATACGCAGTATTTT
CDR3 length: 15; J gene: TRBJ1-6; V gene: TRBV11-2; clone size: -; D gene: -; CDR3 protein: CASSLTDSNNSPLHF; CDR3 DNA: TGTGCCAGCAGCTTAACGGACAGTAATAATTCACCCCTCCACTTT
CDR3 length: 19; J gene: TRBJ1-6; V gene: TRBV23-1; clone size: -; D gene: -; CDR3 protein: CASSPKLALDRRYNSPLHF; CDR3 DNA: TGCGCCAGCAGTCCGAAGTTGGCCCTCGACAGGAGATATAATTCACCCCTCCACTTT
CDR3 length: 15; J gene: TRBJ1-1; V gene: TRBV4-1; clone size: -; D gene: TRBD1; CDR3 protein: CASSQATGARTEAFF; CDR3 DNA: TGCGCCAGCAGCCAGGCGACAGGGGCTCGCACTGAAGCTTTCTTT
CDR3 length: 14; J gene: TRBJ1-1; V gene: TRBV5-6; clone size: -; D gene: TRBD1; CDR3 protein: CASSFGQGFTEAFF; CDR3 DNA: TGTGCCAGCAGCTTCGGACAGGGTTTCACTGAAGCTTTCTTT
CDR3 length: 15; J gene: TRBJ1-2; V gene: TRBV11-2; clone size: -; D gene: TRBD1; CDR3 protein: CASSLDRAGGGGYTF; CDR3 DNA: TGTGCCAGCAGCTTAGATCGAGCAGGGGGCGGAGGCTACACCTTC
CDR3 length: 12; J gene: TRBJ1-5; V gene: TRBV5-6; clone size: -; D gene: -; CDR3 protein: CASSIGGQPQHF; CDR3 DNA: TGTGCCAGCAGCATAGGGGGTCAGCCCCAGCATTTT
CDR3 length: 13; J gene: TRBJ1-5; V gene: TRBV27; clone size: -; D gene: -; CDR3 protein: CASSRGVNQPQHF; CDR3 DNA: TGTGCCAGCAGCAGGGGTGTGAATCAGCCCCAGCATTTT
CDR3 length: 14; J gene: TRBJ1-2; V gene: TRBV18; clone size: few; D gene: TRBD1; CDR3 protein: CASSPGTGIYGYTF; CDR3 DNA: TGTGCCAGCTCACCAGGGACAGGGATCTATGGCTACACCTTC
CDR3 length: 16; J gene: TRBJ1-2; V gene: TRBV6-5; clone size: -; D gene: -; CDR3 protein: CASSYRVGGGRPGYTF; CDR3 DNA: TGTGCCAGCAGTTACCGCGTCGGGGGGGGGCGGCCCGGCTACACCTTC
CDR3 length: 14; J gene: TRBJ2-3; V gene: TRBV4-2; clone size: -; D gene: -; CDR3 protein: CASSQGDNTDTQYF; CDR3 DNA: TGTGCCAGCAGCCAAGGGGACAACACAGATACGCAGTATTTT